A single sample is the source of the 11 T cell receptor beta chains below, sequenced in a study of blood T cell repertoires in COVID-19. Sequencing used immunoSEQ multiplex PCR; TCRdb keeps in-frame clones, though not all of them. This sample has about 72,000 clones, with around 78% found just once. The sequenced sample was peripheral blood. Receptors were obtained from a woman aged 80 or over with acute or convalescent COVID-19.

The gene calls are TRBV11-3 and TRBJ2-1; 7 bases agree with TRBD2. With 5 bases clipped from V and 8 bases from J, the junction kept 6 bases outside the gene matches. Germline CDR1 reads SGHNT; CDR2 reads YENEEA. The CDR3 spans 13 residues. CDR3 bases: TGTGCCAGCAGCGTTACTAGCGACCATGAGCAGTTCTTC. Translating gives CASSVTSDHEQFF.

This chain uses TRBV6-2 or TRBV6-3 with TRBJ1-1; D gene unclear. Deletions cut 0 bases from V and 6 bases from J, with 17 bases between. Per the germline V gene, CDR1 is MNHEY and CDR2 is SVGEGT. CDR3 length equals 16 residues. The DNA for the CDR3 is TGTGCCAGCAGTTACTCGATGGCCGCTATGGGCCCTGAAGCTTTCTTT. Translating it yields CASSYSMAAMGPEAFF.

The V and J genes are TRBV9 and TRBJ2-3, with 11 bases lining up with TRBD2. Germline assignment: CDR1 SGDLS and CDR2 YYNGEE. V trimming: 2 bases; J trimming: 9 bases; junction bases outside the gene matches: 5. The CDR3 covers 14 residues. CDR3 sequence: CASSVSGGAVTQYF. CDR3 in DNA: TGTGCCAGCAGCGTTAGCGGGGGGGCAGTCACGCAGTATTTT. Based on the CDR3 plus reference TRBV9 and TRBJ2-3, the full variable domain is DSGVTQTPKHLITATGQRVTLRCSPRSGDLSVYWYQQSLDQGLQFLIQYYNGEERAKGNILERFSAQQFPDLHSELNLSSLELGDSALYFCASSVSGGAVTQYFGPGTRLTVL.

The chain has TRBV19 and TRBJ2-7, with D possibly matching TRBD2 (7 bases). Germline V gives CDR1 LNHDA, CDR2 SQIVND (reference sequence). Trimming removed 7 bases from V and 0 bases from J, with 10 bases in between. This CDR3 has 13 residues. CDR3 DNA: TGTGCCAGTAAGGGGGGGGACTCCTACGAGCAGTACTTC. Amino acids: CASKGGDSYEQYF.

This clone came up once. V is TRBV3-1 (or the pseudogene TRBV3-2) and J is TRBJ1-3; no reliable D call. V lost 0 bases and J 2 bases, leaving 14 bases between the germline ends. Germline CDR1 is LGHDT and CDR2 is YNNKEL (reference sequence). The CDR3 length is 17 residues. CDR3 sequence reads: CASSQDGGGWTGNTIYF. The CDR3 nucleotides read TGTGCCAGCAGCCAAGATGGAGGAGGGTGGACTGGAAACACCATATATTTT.

This clone was seen a handful of times. This rearrangement joins TRBV19 to TRBJ1-5, with a weak D call TRBD1 (5 bases). Trimming cost V 0 bases and J 8 bases, with 8 bases left between them. The CDR3 is made up of 13 amino acids. CDR1 is LNHDA and CDR2 is SQIVND in the germline V gene (reference sequence). CDR3 in DNA: TGTGCCAGTAGTATAGAGGGGGGAGAGCCCCAGCATTTT. This codes for CASSIEGGEPQHF.

The V gene is TRBV30, the J gene TRBJ2-1; maybe TRBD2 (5 bases). CDR3 size: 19 residues. Trimming removed 2 bases from V and 6 bases from J, with 29 bases in between. Germline CDR1 GTSNPN, CDR2 SVGIG (reference sequence). The chain's CDR3 is CAWSQGLYPQPQEVNEQFF. The CDR3 DNA follows: TGTGCCTGGAGTCAAGGACTGTATCCCCAGCCTCAGGAAGTCAATGAGCAGTTCTTC.

The gene calls are TRBV9 and TRBJ2-2; the match to TRBD1 covers 8 bases. CDR3 length equals 15 residues. J gave up 7 bases and V 2 bases, and 7 bases lay outside the gene matches. The germline V gene has CDR1 SGDLS and CDR2 YYNGEE. The CDR3 nucleotides read TGTGCCAGCAGCGTGACAGGGGATGTCGGCGGGGAGCTGTTTTTT. Residues: CASSVTGDVGGELFF.

The chain links TRBV6-4 to TRBJ2-3, with 11 bases fitting TRBD2. Per germline, CDR1 MRHNA and CDR2 SNTAGT. V was pared by 3 bases and J by 2 bases, with 1 base of the junction left unmatched. The CDR3 spans 15 residues. In DNA, the CDR3 is TGTGCCAGCAGTGATAGCGGGGGGGCCACAGATACGCAGTATTTT. Translated, it gives CASSDSGGATDTQYF.

V and J are TRBV7-3 and TRBJ2-3; possibly TRBD2 for D (6 bases). CDR1 and CDR2 (germline): SGHTA, FQGTGA. This CDR3 contains 19 residues. Deletions cut 0 bases from V and 6 bases from J, with 25 bases between. CDR3 amino acids: CASSLTSGEPGITRDTQYF. CDR3 DNA sequence: TGTGCCAGCAGCTTAACCTCGGGAGAGCCGGGGATCACACGGGATACGCAGTATTTT.

This clone was detected a few times. V and J are TRBV6-5 and TRBJ2-3; TRBD2 agrees at 8 bases. The V gene's germline CDR1 is MNHEY and CDR2 SVGAGI. This CDR3 is built from 15 residues. Germline trimming cut 2 bases from V and 4 bases from J; bases unmatched to any gene: 5. The DNA for the CDR3 is TGTGCCAGCAGTTACCGGGCGGGGGGCCCAGATACGCAGTATTTT. Translated, it gives CASSYRAGGPDTQYF.